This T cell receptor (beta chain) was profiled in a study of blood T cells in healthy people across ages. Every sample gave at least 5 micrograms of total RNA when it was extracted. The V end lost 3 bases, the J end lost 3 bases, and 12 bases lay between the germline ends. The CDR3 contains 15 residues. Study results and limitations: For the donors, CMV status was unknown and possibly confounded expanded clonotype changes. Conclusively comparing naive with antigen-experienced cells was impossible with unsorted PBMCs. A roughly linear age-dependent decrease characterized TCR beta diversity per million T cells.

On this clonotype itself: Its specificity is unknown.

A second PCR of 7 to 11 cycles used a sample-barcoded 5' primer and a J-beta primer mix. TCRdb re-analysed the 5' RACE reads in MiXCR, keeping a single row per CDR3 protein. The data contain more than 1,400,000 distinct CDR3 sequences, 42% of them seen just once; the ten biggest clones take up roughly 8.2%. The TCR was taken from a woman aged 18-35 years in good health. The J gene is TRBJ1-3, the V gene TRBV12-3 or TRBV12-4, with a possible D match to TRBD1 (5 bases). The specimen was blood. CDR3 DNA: TGTGCCAGCAGTTTTTCGCCAGGGCTTGGAAACACCATATATTTT. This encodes CASSFSPGLGNTIYF.